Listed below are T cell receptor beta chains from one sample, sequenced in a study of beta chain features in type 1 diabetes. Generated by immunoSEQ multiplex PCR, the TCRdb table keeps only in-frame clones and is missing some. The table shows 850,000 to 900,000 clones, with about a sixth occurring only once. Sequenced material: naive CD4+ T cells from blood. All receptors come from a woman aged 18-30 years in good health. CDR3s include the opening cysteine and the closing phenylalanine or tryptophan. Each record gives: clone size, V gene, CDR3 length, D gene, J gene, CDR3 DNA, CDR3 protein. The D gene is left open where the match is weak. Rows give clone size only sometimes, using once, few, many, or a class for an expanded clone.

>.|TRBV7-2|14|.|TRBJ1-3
TGTGCCAGCAGCTCTGGACTATCTGGAAACACCATATATTTT
CASSSGLSGNTIYF
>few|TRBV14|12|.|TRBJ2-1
TGTGCCAGCAGCCAAGACCGGCCGGAGCAGTTCTTC
CASSQDRPEQFF
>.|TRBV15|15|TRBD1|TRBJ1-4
TGTGCCACCAGCAGGCGTGACAGGGTTAATGAAAAACTGTTTTTT
CATSRRDRVNEKLFF
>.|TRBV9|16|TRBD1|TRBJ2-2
TGTGCCAGCAGCGTAGTGGGGACAGCCAACACCGGGGAGCTGTTTTTT
CASSVVGTANTGELFF
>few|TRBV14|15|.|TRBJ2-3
TGTGCCAGCAGACGGACGTCGACGAATTCAGATACGCAGTATTTT
CASRRTSTNSDTQYF
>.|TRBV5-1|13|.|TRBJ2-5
TGCGCCAGCAGCCCGGGACAAGAAGAGACCCAGTACTTC
CASSPGQEETQYF
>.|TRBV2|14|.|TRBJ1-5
TGTGCCAGCAGTGCGACTAATAGCAATCAGCCCCAGCATTTT
CASSATNSNQPQHF
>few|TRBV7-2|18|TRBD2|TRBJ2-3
TGTGCCAGCAGCTTAGGCCTGACTAGCGATCCCCACACAGATACGCAGTATTTT
CASSLGLTSDPHTDTQYF
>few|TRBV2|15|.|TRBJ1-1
TGTGCCAGCAGTGAGCAGGGAGTTATGAACACTGAAGCTTTCTTT
CASSEQGVMNTEAFF
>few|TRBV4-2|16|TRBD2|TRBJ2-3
TGTGCCAGCAGCCAAAGTACTAGCGGGCCTACTCGCACGCAGTATTTT
CASSQSTSGPTRTQYF
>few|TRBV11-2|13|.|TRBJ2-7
TGTGCCAGCAGCCAATTCGGTATCGACGAGCAGTACTTC
CASSQFGIDEQYF
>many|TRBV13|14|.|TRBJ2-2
TGTGCCAGCAGCTCGTGGACTTTCACCGGGGAGCTGTTTTTT
CASSSWTFTGELFF
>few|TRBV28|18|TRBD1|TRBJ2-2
TGTGCCAGCAGTTTAACCCCTGTAGTAGGGGGCGGGACCGGGGAGCTGTTTTTT
CASSLTPVVGGGTGELFF
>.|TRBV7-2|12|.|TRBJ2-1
TGTGCCAGCAGCTCGACCCCGAATGAGCAGTTCTTC
CASSSTPNEQFF
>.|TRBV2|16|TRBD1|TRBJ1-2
TGTGCCAGCAGTGAATGGGAAGGGGGCGCAAACTATGGCTACACCTTC
CASSEWEGGANYGYTF
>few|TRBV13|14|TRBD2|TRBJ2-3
TGTGCCAGCAGCTTGCGGGAGATCGGCGATACGCAGTATTTT
CASSLREIGDTQYF
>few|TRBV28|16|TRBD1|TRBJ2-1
TGTGCCAGCAGTTCACTCCGGGACAGGCGCTACAATGAGCAGTTCTTC
CASSSLRDRRYNEQFF
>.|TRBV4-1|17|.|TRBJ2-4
TGCGCCAGCAGCCAAGATTTTCCTTCCCCTTCCAAAAACATTCAGTACTTC
CASSQDFPSPSKNIQYF
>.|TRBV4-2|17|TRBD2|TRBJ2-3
TGTGCCAGCAGCCAAGATTCAGTACTAGCGAGCACAGATACGCAGTATTTT
CASSQDSVLASTDTQYF
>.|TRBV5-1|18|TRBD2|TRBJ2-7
TGCGCCAGCAGCTTGAGAGGGACTAGCGGGACCCTGTCATACGAGCAGTACTTC
CASSLRGTSGTLSYEQYF
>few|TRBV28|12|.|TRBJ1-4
TGTGCCAGCAGTGCCCGGAGCCCTACGGTACTTTTT
CASSARSPTVLF
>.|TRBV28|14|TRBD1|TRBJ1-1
TGTGCCAGCACCTCGGGGACAGGGAACACTGAAGCTTTCTTT
CASTSGTGNTEAFF
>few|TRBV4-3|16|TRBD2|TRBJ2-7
TGCGCCAGCAGCCAAGATCATGGACTAGCGGCCTACGAGCAGTACTTC
CASSQDHGLAAYEQYF
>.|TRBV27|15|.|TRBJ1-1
TGTGCCAGCAGACCGTGGGCACAGGGGAACACTGAAGCTTTCTTT
CASRPWAQGNTEAFF
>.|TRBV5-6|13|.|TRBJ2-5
TGTGCCAGCAGCACTGACACGGAAGAGACCCAGTACTTC
CASSTDTEETQYF
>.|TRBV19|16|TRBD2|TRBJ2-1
TGTGCCAGTAGTATAGGACTAGCGGGGGCCTTGCGGGAGCAGTTCTTC
CASSIGLAGALREQFF
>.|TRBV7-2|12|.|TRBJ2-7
TGTGCCAGCAGCCCAAACAGTTACGAGCAGTACTTC
CASSPNSYEQYF
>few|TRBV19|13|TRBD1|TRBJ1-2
TGTGCCAGTAGCGACAGGGAGAGGTATGGCTACACCTTC
CASSDRERYGYTF
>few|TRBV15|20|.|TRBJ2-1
TGTGCCACCAGCAGAGATCTGCGCTCGGTGGGCGGCAAATACTACAATGAGCAGTTCTTC
CATSRDLRSVGGKYYNEQFF
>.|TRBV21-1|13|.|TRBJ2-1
TGTGCCAGCAGCAAACGCGCCCGGGATGAGCAGTTCTTC
CASSKRARDEQFF
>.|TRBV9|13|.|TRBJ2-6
TGTGCCAGCAGCGGTAGGGGGGCCAACGTCCTGACTTTC
CASSGRGANVLTF
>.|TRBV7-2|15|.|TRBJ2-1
TGTGCCAGCAGCTGGAGACCAAGGGGCTACAATGAGCAGTTCTTC
CASSWRPRGYNEQFF
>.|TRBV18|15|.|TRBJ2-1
TGTGCCAGCTCACTAGCCGGGAACAACTACAATGAGCAGTTCTTC
CASSLAGNNYNEQFF
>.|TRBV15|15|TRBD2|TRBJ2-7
TGTGCCACCAGCAGAGAGGTAGCGGGCGCGAAAGAGCAGTACTTC
CATSREVAGAKEQYF
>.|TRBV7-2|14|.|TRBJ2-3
TGTGCCAGCAGCTTAGTAGGCAACACAGATACGCAGTATTTT
CASSLVGNTDTQYF
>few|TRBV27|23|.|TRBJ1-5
TGTGCCAGCAGTTCAGCTCGGGACCGCGGGGGAAGATCAGGGCTGTGGTACAATCAGCCCCAGCATTTT
CASSSARDRGGRSGLWYNQPQHF